This is a list of T cell receptor beta chains from one sample in a study of blood T cell repertoires in COVID-19. Here immunoSEQ multiplex PCR was the method, and the copy in TCRdb shows in-frame clones only, minus some. The table records approximately 200,000 clones, approximately 81% of them present only once. The sample comprised peripheral blood. These TCRs come from a woman in her fifties or sixties who had recovered from COVID-19. The CDR3 runs from the conserved cysteine through the conserved F or W. The order of the fields is J gene, clone size, V gene, D gene, CDR3 protein, CDR3 DNA. D genes are given only for firm matches. Clone size is not always given. Where it is, it says once, few, many or a class for expanded clones.

>TRBJ1-2|-|TRBV5-1|-
CASSSEDSGTLAF
TGCGCCAGCAGCTCGGAGGATAGTGGAACCCTAGCCTTC
>TRBJ2-3|-|TRBV12-3/TRBV12-4|-
CASSLTLNLYF
TGTGCCAGCAGTCTTACACTAAATCTGTATTTT
>TRBJ2-2|-|TRBV7-3|TRBD1
CASSFTGTGGMELFF
TGTGCCAGCAGCTTTACCGGGACAGGGGGCATGGAGCTGTTTTTT
>TRBJ2-1|few|TRBV16|-
CASSQFFVTNNEQFF
TGTGCCAGCAGCCAATTCTTTGTGACAAATAATGAGCAGTTCTTC
>TRBJ2-3|few|TRBV3-1/TRBV3-2|-
CASSLTQPGDTQYF
TGTGCCAGCAGCCTTACACAGCCTGGGGATACGCAGTATTTT
>TRBJ2-3|-|TRBV7-3|-
CASKGGESDTQYF
TGTGCCAGCAAGGGCGGGGAAAGTGATACGCAGTATTTT
>TRBJ2-5|-|TRBV7-2|TRBD1
CASSAGQGGKTQYF
TGTGCCAGCAGCGCAGGACAGGGCGGGAAGACCCAGTACTTC
>TRBJ2-5|-|TRBV5-4|-
CASSNDRQETQYF
TGTGCCAGCAGCAACGACAGACAAGAGACCCAGTACTTC
>TRBJ2-1|-|TRBV19|TRBD2
CASSRPGLASEQFF
TGTGCCAGTAGCCGACCGGGACTAGCATCCGAGCAGTTCTTC
>TRBJ1-3|-|TRBV12-3/TRBV12-4|-
CASSSKQNTIYF
TGTGCCAGCAGTTCCAAACAAAACACCATATATTTT
>TRBJ1-6|once|TRBV18|TRBD1
CASSPGQGQNSPLHF
TGTGCCAGCTCACCAGGACAGGGCCAAAATTCACCCCTCCACTTT
>TRBJ2-3|-|TRBV9|-
CASSVEEAVSTDTQYF
TGTGCCAGCAGCGTAGAGGAGGCGGTAAGCACAGATACGCAGTATTTT
>TRBJ2-2|-|TRBV2|-
CASRTGSNTGELFF
TGTGCCAGCAGGACAGGATCGAACACCGGGGAGCTGTTTTTT